This T cell receptor beta chain was observed in a study of blood T cell repertoires in COVID-19. Overall study context: From T cells, B-cell-depleted T cells, or PBMCs came the material, which was cDNA or gDNA.

Germline V gene lookup returns CDR1 KGHSH and CDR2 LQKENI. V shed 6 bases and J 8 bases; nucleotides not matched to a gene: 8. This CDR3 has 15 residues. TCRdb's copy holds only in-frame clones and misses some; the assay was immunoSEQ multiplex PCR. The sample has some 120,000 clones, 80% to 90% seen once. The chain uses TRBV18 and TRBJ2-1, with 12 bases identical to TRBD1. This TCR was recovered from a woman in her forties or fifties with acute or convalescent COVID-19. The specimen was peripheral blood. The CDR3 region has the DNA TGTGCCAGCTCCCCGGCGGGACAGGGGGCTTATGAGCAGTTCTTC. Its translation is CASSPAGQGAYEQFF.